The next 26 T cell receptor beta chains were all read from a single sample in a study of blood T cells in healthy people across ages. A J-beta primer mix and a sample-barcoded 5' primer were used in a second PCR of about 7 to 12 cycles. Each CDR3 protein is one row after TCRdb ran MiXCR on the 5' RACE reads. This sample has around 1,800,000 distinct CDR3 sequences, with about 39% found just once. The sequencing input was blood. These receptors came from a human donor in good health.

Regarding this clonotype: The junction shows a germline mismatch at one end, possibly a read error. The chain couples TRBV7-2 to TRBJ2-7; 7 nucleotides match TRBD1. Germline V gives CDR1 SGHTA, CDR2 FQGNSA. This CDR3 spans 17 amino acids. CDR3 in DNA: TGTGCCAGCGGCTTACAACTCGGACAGGTCCCTCCCTACGAGCAGTACTTC. As protein: CASGLQLGQVPPYEQYF.

The rearrangement links TRBV5-1 to TRBJ1-2, with D possibly being TRBD1 (6 bases). The CDR3 runs to 16 residues. Germline V CDR1 and CDR2: SGHRS, YFSETQ. Deletions cut 4 bases from V and 5 bases from J, with 21 bases between. Written as DNA, the CDR3 is TGCGCCAGCAGCCAACAAGCGGGGGGCGCGAGATATGGCTACACCTTC. This codes for CASSQQAGGARYGYTF.

The chain employs TRBV7-9 and TRBJ1-1; D possibly corresponds to TRBD1 (6 bases). The CDR3 loop spans 15 amino acids. Trimming pared 5 bases from V and 6 bases from J, leaving 19 bases between. Germline loops: CDR1 SEHNR, CDR2 FQNEAQ (reference sequence). The CDR3 loop is CASSPPPDSFSEAFF. CDR3 in DNA: TGTGCCAGCAGCCCCCCTCCGGACAGTTTTTCTGAAGCTTTCTTT. The full variable domain, rest sourced from reference TRBV7-9 and TRBJ1-1, is DTGVSQNPRHKITKRGQNVTFRCDPISEHNRLYWYRQTLGQGPEFLTYFQNEAQLEKSRLLSDRFSAERPKGSFSTLEIQRTEQGDSAMYLCASSPPPDSFSEAFFGQGTRLTVV.

This clonotype was counted a few times. The chain carries TRBV2 and TRBJ2-2; D gene uncertain. Germline V gene lookup returns CDR1 SNHLY and CDR2 FYNNEI. This CDR3 spans 14 amino acids. V was pared by 2 bases and J by 5 bases, with 9 bases between. The CDR3, as DNA: TGTGCCAGCAGTGAATACGTTACAACCGGGGAGCTGTTTTTT. Translating it yields CASSEYVTTGELFF.

Worth noting for this clonotype: At one of its ends the junction is not consistent with the germline gene, which may arise from a read error. The chain uses TRBV7-2 and TRBJ1-1; D is uncertain. CDR1 SGHTA and CDR2 FQGNSA come from the germline V gene. This CDR3 has 12 residues. Here the CDR3 reads CAGSLALYGAFF. As DNA, the CDR3 is TGTGCCGGCAGCTTAGCTTTGTACGGAGCTTTCTTT.

The chain couples TRBV10-3 to TRBJ2-1, with D perhaps TRBD2 (5 bases). Germline V gives CDR1 ENHRY, CDR2 SYGVKD. This CDR3 contains 15 residues. Trimming cost V 2 bases and J 3 bases, with 11 bases left between them. CDR3 bases: TGTGCCATCAGTGAGGGAAGCGGTCTCTACAATGAGCAGTTCTTC. It translates to CAISEGSGLYNEQFF.

This clonotype was recorded a few times. An end of the junction differs from the germline gene, which may be a read error. This rearrangement joins TRBV11-2 to TRBJ2-5; D gene unclear. Germline V gives CDR1 SGHAT, CDR2 FQNNGV. CDR3 length: 13 residues. The CDR3 region is CASTRQLQGTQYF. The DNA for the CDR3 is TGTGCCAGCACCCGACAACTCCAAGGGACCCAGTACTTC.

About this clonotype: A read error may account for a junction end that differs from germline. J is TRBJ1-6 and V is TRBV7-2; tentatively, D is TRBD1 (5 bases). In germline, CDR1 is SGHTA, CDR2 FQGNSA. The CDR3 sequence is 19 residues long. The CDR3 here is CASSLRDAYITGYNSPLHF. As DNA, the CDR3 is TGTGCTAGCAGCTTAAGGGACGCCTATATAACCGGGTATAATTCACCCCTCCACTTT.

The gene calls are TRBV12-3 or TRBV12-4 and TRBJ2-1; D is possibly TRBD2 (6 bases). With 5 bases removed from V and 2 bases from J, the gap between germline ends came to 19 bases. The CDR3 covers 17 residues. The CDR3 sequence: CASSRYSGGLTYNEQFF. In nucleotides, the CDR3 is TGTGCCAGCAGTCGTTATTCCGGGGGACTTACCTACAATGAGCAGTTCTTC.

In this sample, this clonotype turned up a few times. V gene TRBV28 combines with J gene TRBJ2-2; 7 bases map to TRBD1. Unmatched junction bases numbered 8, after V lost 3 bases and J lost 7 bases. Germline CDR1 and CDR2: MDHEN and SYDVKM. The CDR3 runs to 15 residues. CDR3 sequence reads: CASSFQTGRHGELFF. CDR3 nucleotide sequence: TGTGCCAGCAGTTTCCAGACAGGGCGGCACGGGGAGCTGTTTTTT. Full variable domain (missing parts from reference TRBV28 and TRBJ2-2): DVKVTQSSRYLVKRTGEKVFLECVQDMDHENMFWYRQDPGLGLRLIYFSYDVKMKEKGDIPEGYSVSREKKERFSLILESASTNQTSMYLCASSFQTGRHGELFFGEGSRLTVL.

The chain uses TRBV29-1 and TRBJ2-1; D may be TRBD2 (7 bases). The germline V gene encodes CDR1 SQVTM and CDR2 ANQGSEA. The CDR3 is 13 amino acids. The V and J ends lost 6 bases and 7 bases respectively, with 16 bases between them. Here the CDR3 DNA reads TGCAGCGTCGATAAGGGGGGGGGGAATGAGCAGTTCTTC. This encodes CSVDKGGGNEQFF.

The chain has TRBV29-1 and TRBJ1-2, with D uncertain. Looked up from germline, CDR1 is SQVTM and CDR2 is ANQGSEA. This CDR3 has 16 residues. Trimming took 0 bases from V and 0 from J, leaving 14 bases between them. Here the CDR3 reads CSVEDRSDPANYGYTF. The CDR3 nucleotides are TGCAGCGTTGAAGATCGGTCAGACCCAGCTAACTATGGCTACACCTTC.

In this sample, this clonotype turned up a few times. V usage is TRBV4-1 and J usage is TRBJ1-1; maybe TRBD1 (6 bases). The V end was cut by 10 bases, the J end by 3 bases, with 15 bases between. This CDR3 has 13 amino acids. The V gene's germline CDR1 is MGHRA and CDR2 YSYEKL. CDR3: CATTGAFDTEAFF. The CDR3 coding sequence is TGCGCCACCACGGGGGCCTTCGACACTGAAGCTTTCTTT.

V usage is TRBV4-2 and J usage is TRBJ2-1, with a tentative D call TRBD2 (5 bases). With 0 bases removed from V and 8 bases from J, the gap between germline ends came to 14 bases. This CDR3 has 15 amino acids. Germline CDR1 LGHNA, CDR2 YNFKEQ. In DNA, the CDR3 is TGTGCCAGCAGCCAAGATCTACTAGTTCTCGATGAGCAGTTCTTC. As protein: CASSQDLLVLDEQFF.

V gene TRBV12-3 or TRBV12-4 combines with J gene TRBJ2-5; D is uncertain. Between the trimmed V and J ends, which lost 3 bases and 7 bases, there was a span of 18 bases. The CDR3 length is 15 residues. Written as DNA, the CDR3 is TGTGCCAGCAGTTTGCACGTAGGCTACGAACGGACCCAGTACTTC. This codes for CASSLHVGYERTQYF.

A word on this clonotype: Sequence at one end of the junction differs from germline and may be a read error. The CDR3 here is CASSVQGSQWEQFF. The CDR3 DNA is TGTGCCAGCAGCGTACAGGGTTCCCAATGGGAGCAGTTCTTC. V usage is TRBV5-1 and J usage is TRBJ2-1, with D possibly being TRBD1 (6 bases). The CDR3 is 14 residues long. Germline loops: CDR1 SGHRS, CDR2 YFSETQ.

The chain combines TRBV29-1 with TRBJ1-1, with a tentative D call TRBD1 (5 bases). The CDR3 totals 15 residues. From germline, CDR1 is SQVTM and CDR2 ANQGSEA. The V gene lost 4 bases and the J gene lost 0 bases, with 15 bases spanning the gap. Here the CDR3 DNA reads TGCAGCGTTGGAGATCAGGGCCCAATGAACACTGAAGCTTTCTTT. This encodes CSVGDQGPMNTEAFF.

V gene TRBV4-2 combines with J gene TRBJ1-3; unclear D gene. The germline V and J ends were trimmed by 1 base and 0 bases, with 7 bases remaining between them. Germline V gives CDR1 LGHNA, CDR2 YNFKEQ. The CDR3 length is 15 residues. CDR3 nucleotides: TGTGCCAGCAGCCAAGGAACAAACTCTGGAAACACCATATATTTT. Translating gives CASSQGTNSGNTIYF.

The rearrangement links TRBV5-5 to TRBJ2-1; TRBD2 matches 8 bases. The CDR3 is 15 residues long. Germline CDR1 is SGHKS and CDR2 is YYEKEE (reference sequence). V shed 4 bases and J 8 bases; nucleotides not matched to a gene: 11. The CDR3 protein is CASSNQRGPGDEQFF. Written as DNA, the CDR3 is TGTGCCAGCAGCAACCAGCGGGGGCCCGGCGATGAGCAGTTCTTC. The full variable domain, its missing parts supplied by reference TRBV5-5 and TRBJ2-1, is DAGVTQSPTHLIKTRGQQVTLRCSPISGHKSVSWYQQVLGQGPQFIFQYYEKEERGRGNFPDRFSARQFPNYSSELNVNALLLGDSALYLCASSNQRGPGDEQFFGPGTRLTVL.

In this sample, this clonotype turned up a few times. V and J are TRBV10-3 and TRBJ2-1, with 12 bases fitting TRBD2. CDR3 length: 16 amino acids. Losses at the gene ends were 0 bases for V and 6 bases for J; bases not matched to a gene: 3. Germline CDR1 is ENHRY and CDR2 is SYGVKD. The CDR3 DNA follows: TGTGCCATCAGTGAGTCGACTAGCGGGGGATCCAATGAGCAGTTCTTC. Translation gives CAISESTSGGSNEQFF.

This clonotype was seen only a few times. The chain links TRBV3-1 to TRBJ2-3, with D possibly being TRBD1 or TRBD2 (6 bases each). This CDR3 contains 16 residues. Looked up from germline, CDR1 is LGHDT and CDR2 is YNNKEL (reference sequence). Trimming left V 4 bases short and J 3 bases short, with 17 bases between. DNA of the CDR3: TGTGCCAGCAGCCGGGATAGGGGGGCGCTTACAGATACGCAGTATTTT. Its protein product is CASSRDRGALTDTQYF.

The J gene is TRBJ2-5, the V gene TRBV28, with a possible D match to TRBD2 (7 bases). With the DNA end fitting TRBJ2-7 better, the J assignment may be wrong. From germline, CDR1 is MDHEN and CDR2 SYDVKM. The CDR3 has 15 amino acids. CDR3 amino acids: CASRGLTGARYEQYF. The CDR3 DNA sequence: TGTGCCAGCAGGGGACTAACGGGGGCCCGGTACGAGCAGTACTTC.

This sequence joins TRBV4-2 and TRBJ2-1; 14 nucleotides align to TRBD2. Germline lookup yields CDR1 LGHNA and CDR2 YNFKEQ. Trimming at V came to 6 bases and at J to 6 bases, leaving 10 bases not matched to a gene. The CDR3 covers 17 residues. CDR3 in DNA: TGTGCCAGCAGTCTGAACCCGACTAGCGGGGGGGCCAATGAGCAGTTCTTC. Its translation is CASSLNPTSGGANEQFF.

The chain recombines TRBV7-8 with TRBJ2-1; TRBD2 aligns across 13 bases. The CDR3 has 18 amino acids. V lost 1 base and J lost 6; bases outside the gene matches: 9. The V gene's germline CDR1 is SGHVS and CDR2 FQNEAQ. The CDR3 DNA reads as TGTGCCAGCAGCTTAGGGGCACTAGCGGGGGGGCCTGGCAATGAGCAGTTCTTC. Its translation is CASSLGALAGGPGNEQFF. Full variable domain (missing parts from reference TRBV7-8 and TRBJ2-1): GAGVSQSPRYKVAKRGQDVALRCDPISGHVSLFWYQQALGQGPEFLTYFQNEAQLDKSGLPSDRFFAERPEGSVSTLKIQRTQQEDSAVYLCASSLGALAGGPGNEQFFGPGTRLTVL.

This clonotype occurred a few times. The chain carries TRBV20-1 and TRBJ2-7; TRBD1 matches at 10 bases. Germline CDR1 and CDR2: DFQATT and SNEGSKA (reference sequence). V lost 5 bases, J lost 2 bases, and 6 bases stayed unmatched. This CDR3 region has 14 residues. The CDR3 region is CSAGTGTGAYEQYF. Here the CDR3 DNA reads TGCAGTGCTGGTACCGGGACAGGGGCCTACGAGCAGTACTTC.

Turning to this clonotype: At one boundary the junction diverges from the germline segment, which might be a read error. CDR3 protein: CASSTRGQGVHEQYF. CDR3 nucleotide sequence: TGTGCCAGCAGTACCAGGGGACAGGGGGTTCACGAACAGTACTTC. V usage is TRBV2 and J usage is TRBJ2-7; 11 bases match TRBD1. The CDR3 runs 15 residues. Germline CDR1 SNHLY, CDR2 FYNNEI.